The table lists the clone carrying this T cell receptor beta chain with many counts. Per the germline V gene, CDR1 is DFQATT and CDR2 is SNEGSKA (reference sequence). Trimming cost V 6 bases and J 0 bases, with 5 bases left between them. This CDR3 comprises 11 residues. Individual cDNA molecules were tagged with unique molecular identifiers, the study reported. TCRdb called the 5' RACE reads again in MiXCR, with one record for every CDR3 protein. The sample has roughly 34,000 distinct CDR3 sequences, 6% to 8% seen once. This entry belongs to a study of early T cells in non-severe SARS-CoV-2 infection.

This sequence joins TRBV20-1 and TRBJ2-5, with D uncertain. The sequence came from an adult who was a healthcare worker with PCR-confirmed SARS-CoV-2 infection or an uninfected control (not recorded which). Sequences were derived from whole blood, sampled at baseline. The CDR3 loop reads CSAMDQETQYF. CDR3 bases: TGCAGTGCAATGGACCAAGAGACCCAGTACTTC.